This T cell receptor beta chain was identified during a study of CD8 T cells in ankylosing spondylitis. Study results and limitations: Clones linked to disease, bearing a CD8+ phenotype, were relatively rare in peripheral blood. It appeared that ankylosing spondylitis blood was characterized by a TCR beta motif of about eight highly homologous variants. Previously reported in reactive arthritis synovial fluid and blood were some of the motif variants.

The authors made TCR beta libraries by quantitative 5'-RACE with molecular barcodes. One entry per CDR3 protein results from TCRdb running MiXCR on the 5' RACE reads. In the table there are some 300,000 distinct CDR3 sequences, around 21% of which are singletons. A remark on this clonotype: What it binds is unknown.

V gave up 5 bases and J gave up 6 bases; unmatched junction bases: 13. Per the germline V gene, CDR1 is SGHTA and CDR2 is FQGTGA. The CDR3 runs 16 residues. The chain joins TRBV7-3 to TRBJ2-3; 8 nucleotides agree with TRBD1. Sample: blood, either unsorted or a sorted T cell fraction (not recorded which). The source is a female donor with ankylosing spondylitis or in good health (not recorded which). CDR3 protein: CASSDPRGLGRDTQYF. CDR3 DNA sequence: TGTGCCAGCAGCGATCCCAGGGGGCTCGGAAGGGATACGCAGTATTTT.